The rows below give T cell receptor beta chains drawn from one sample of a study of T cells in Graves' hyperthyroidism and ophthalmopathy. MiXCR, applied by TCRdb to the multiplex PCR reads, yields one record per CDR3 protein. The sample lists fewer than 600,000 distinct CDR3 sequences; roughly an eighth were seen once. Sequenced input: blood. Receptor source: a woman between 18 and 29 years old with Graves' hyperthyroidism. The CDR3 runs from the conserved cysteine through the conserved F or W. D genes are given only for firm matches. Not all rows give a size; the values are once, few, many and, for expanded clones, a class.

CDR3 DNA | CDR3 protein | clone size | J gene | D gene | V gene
TGTGCCAGTACCCCAAACCGAGGACAGGGTAACTATGGCTACACCTTC | CASTPNRGQGNYGYTF | few | TRBJ1-2 | TRBD1 | TRBV19
TGTGCCAGCAGCCAAGATAGGCTAGACTACAATGAGCAGTTCTTC | CASSQDRLDYNEQFF | NA | TRBJ2-1 | NA | TRBV3-1
TGTGCCACCAGTGACTTTACTAGCGGGAGGGGAGATACGCAGTATTTT | CATSDFTSGRGDTQYF | many | TRBJ2-3 | TRBD2 | TRBV24-1
TGTGCTAGTGGTTGGACCGAGGCGCTCTCCTACGAGCAGTACTTC | CASGWTEALSYEQYF | many | TRBJ2-7 | NA | TRBV12-5
TGTGCCAGCAGCGTCCGGGTAGCGGGACTTTATGAGCAGTTCTTC | CASSVRVAGLYEQFF | few | TRBJ2-1 | TRBD2 | TRBV7-9
TGTGCCAGCAGCCCCATAAGAGGTCAGCCCCAGCATTTT | CASSPIRGQPQHF | NA | TRBJ1-5 | NA | TRBV3-1
TGTGCCAGCAGCGCTGGGGACGGAAATAGGAATCAGCCCCAGCATTTT | CASSAGDGNRNQPQHF | many | TRBJ1-5 | NA | TRBV9
TGTGCCAGCAGTGACGGGGGACAGGTGCTACAAGAGACCCAGTACTTC | CASSDGGQVLQETQYF | many | TRBJ2-5 | TRBD1 | TRBV6-1
TGCAGCTTCTCGGGGGGTTCCCATGAGCAGTTCTTC | CSFSGGSHEQFF | NA | TRBJ2-1 | TRBD2 | TRBV29-1
TGCGCCAGCAGCTCCGACAGGGTTTGGACTGAAGCTTTCTTT | CASSSDRVWTEAFF | many | TRBJ1-1 | TRBD1 | TRBV5-1
TGTGCCAGCAGCGTAGGGTCAGGGAACACTGAAGCTTTCTTT | CASSVGSGNTEAFF | NA | TRBJ1-1 | NA | TRBV9
TGTGCCAGCAGCGTCGAGGGGGCGGATTACGAGCAGTACTTC | CASSVEGADYEQYF | few | TRBJ2-7 | TRBD1 | TRBV9
TGTGCCACCAGTGATTCTAGACAGGGGACAGATGAAGCTTTCTTT | CATSDSRQGTDEAFF | few | TRBJ1-1 | TRBD1 | TRBV24-1
TGCAGCGCTTCGGGACTACCATACAATGAGCAGTTCTTC | CSASGLPYNEQFF | many | TRBJ2-1 | TRBD2 | TRBV29-1
TGTGCCAGCAGCCAAGGGATGGGGAGGTTGGTCAATGAGCAGTTCTTC | CASSQGMGRLVNEQFF | many | TRBJ2-1 | NA | TRBV3-1
TGTGCCAGCAGCTTCAACAGGGAGGCCGAGCAGTACTTC | CASSFNREAEQYF | once | TRBJ2-7 | NA | TRBV5-8
TGTGCCAGCAGGGGGACTAGCGGGAGAGAGCAGTACTTC | CASRGTSGREQYF | once | TRBJ2-7 | TRBD2 | TRBV12-3/TRBV12-4
TGTGCCAGCAGCGTAGAGGGCAGGGTGAACACTGAAGCTTTCTTT | CASSVEGRVNTEAFF | many | TRBJ1-1 | NA | TRBV9
TGTGCCAGCCTGAGGGAGGGCCGAGAGACCCAGTACTTC | CASLREGRETQYF | many | TRBJ2-5 | TRBD2 | TRBV11-2
TGTACCAGCAGTTCCCGAGACAGGGTTCAAGAGACCCAGTACTTC | CTSSSRDRVQETQYF | few | TRBJ2-5 | TRBD1 | TRBV6-5
TGTGCCAGCAGCGTAACAGTGAGCCAAGAGACCCAGTACTTC | CASSVTVSQETQYF | NA | TRBJ2-5 | NA | TRBV9
TGTGCCAGCAGCTTCCGACTGAGCGGGAGTACCTGGTCCTACAATGAGCAGTTCTTC | CASSFRLSGSTWSYNEQFF | NA | TRBJ2-1 | TRBD2 | TRBV9
TGTGCCAGCAGGACTGGCGTAGGAACTGAAGCTTTCTTT | CASRTGVGTEAFF | many | TRBJ1-1 | NA | TRBV6-2/TRBV6-3
TGCAGCGTTGTCCGGGGCTCAGAAGCTTTCTTT | CSVVRGSEAFF | NA | TRBJ1-1 | NA | TRBV29-1
TGTGCCAGCAGCCGAAAAGCTCCGGGACTAGCGGGAGATACGCACGAGACCCAGTACTTC | CASSRKAPGLAGDTHETQYF | NA | TRBJ2-5 | TRBD2 | TRBV2
TGTGCCTGGAGTGTATCAGGAGTGAACACCGGGGAGCTGTTTTTT | CAWSVSGVNTGELFF | many | TRBJ2-2 | NA | TRBV30
TGTGCCAGCAGCCCTATGGGCCGTTCGAACACCGGGGAGCTGTTTTTT | CASSPMGRSNTGELFF | many | TRBJ2-2 | NA | TRBV3-1
TGTGCCCCGGGAAGCTGGGGTTATAGTGAGCAGTTCTTC | CAPGSWGYSEQFF | many | TRBJ2-1 | NA | TRBV30
TGTGCCTGGAGGGCGAACACTGAAGCTTTCTTT | CAWRANTEAFF | NA | TRBJ1-1 | NA | TRBV30
TGTGCCTGGAGTGGCCTCCCAACTAATGAAAAACTGTTTTTT | CAWSGLPTNEKLFF | many | TRBJ1-4 | NA | TRBV30
TGTGCCAGCAGACTCCGGAGGAACACCGGGGAGCTGTTTTTT | CASRLRRNTGELFF | few | TRBJ2-2 | NA | TRBV13
TGTGCCAGCAGCCAAGACGCAGCTGCCGGAAAACTGTTTTTT | CASSQDAAAGKLFF | many | TRBJ1-4 | NA | TRBV3-1
TGCAGTGCTAGGCTAGCGGAGCCATACGAGCAGTACTTC | CSARLAEPYEQYF | many | TRBJ2-7 | TRBD2 | TRBV20-1
TGTGCCAGCAGCTCGGACATGGCTGGGGCCAACGTCCTGACTTTC | CASSSDMAGANVLTF | NA | TRBJ2-6 | NA | TRBV7-9
TGTGCCAGCAGTTACGGCGGGAGGGCGGCCTACGAGCAGTACTTC | CASSYGGRAAYEQYF | few | TRBJ2-7 | TRBD2 | TRBV6-5
TGTGCCAGTAGTACACAGGGGAGGAGTGAGCAGTTCTTC | CASSTQGRSEQFF | NA | TRBJ2-1 | NA | TRBV19
TGTGCCAGCAGCTTCGAGTTGGACAATGAGCAGTTCTTC | CASSFELDNEQFF | many | TRBJ2-1 | NA | TRBV9
TGCGCCAGCAGCGGTACGGGACAGGGCATTTCTGAAGCTTTCTTT | CASSGTGQGISEAFF | few | TRBJ1-1 | TRBD1 | TRBV5-1
TGTGCCAGCAGTTTAAGGGACAGGGGAAATGGCTACACCTTC | CASSLRDRGNGYTF | many | TRBJ1-2 | TRBD1 | TRBV27
TGCGCCAGCAGCTCGCAGACTAGCGGGAGGGCAGATACGCAGTATTTT | CASSSQTSGRADTQYF | many | TRBJ2-3 | TRBD2 | TRBV5-1
TGTGCCATCAGTGATACCCTAGGAGGGGGGTCCACCGATACGCAGTATTTT | CAISDTLGGGSTDTQYF | many | TRBJ2-3 | NA | TRBV10-3
TGTGCCAGCAGCCCTTCGCCCCGGGACAGGGGTGGGAGCATTCAGTACTTC | CASSPSPRDRGGSIQYF | many | TRBJ2-4 | TRBD1 | TRBV11-1
TGTGCCAGCAGTTTATTCTTCAGCCGTTACAACGTCCTGACTTTC | CASSLFFSRYNVLTF | many | TRBJ2-6 | NA | TRBV27
TGTGCCAGCAGCTTAACAGGGGGCGCGGAGACCCAGTACTTC | CASSLTGGAETQYF | NA | TRBJ2-5 | TRBD1 | TRBV7-9
TGTGCCAGTTTGGGAGTGCGAGATCAGCCCCAGCATTTT | CASLGVRDQPQHF | many | TRBJ1-5 | NA | TRBV6-2/TRBV6-3
TGCGCCAGCTGCCGGGAACACAAAGAGACCCAGTACTTC | CASCREHKETQYF | few | TRBJ2-5 | NA | TRBV5-1
TGCAGTGCTAGTCGCTTAGGGACAGGGGTTAATTCACCCCTCCACTTT | CSASRLGTGVNSPLHF | many | TRBJ1-6 | TRBD1 | TRBV20-1
TGTGCCAGCAGGGGACTAGCGGGAGGAGGCGAGCAGTACTTC | CASRGLAGGGEQYF | many | TRBJ2-7 | TRBD2 | TRBV27
TGTGCCAGCAATAAGATAGATACGCAGTATTTT | CASNKIDTQYF | many | TRBJ2-3 | NA | TRBV2
TGCAGTGCTAGAGTTAGCGGGAGCGGCTACAATGAGCAGTTCTTC | CSARVSGSGYNEQFF | many | TRBJ2-1 | TRBD2 | TRBV20-1
TGCGCCAGCAGCTTGGGTGGGACAGAAGACTACGAGCAGTACTTC | CASSLGGTEDYEQYF | NA | TRBJ2-7 | TRBD1 | TRBV5-1
TGTGCCAGCAGTTTTCGACCGGGACGGTTCCGATGGGGCACAAACTATGGCTACACCTTC | CASSFRPGRFRWGTNYGYTF | many | TRBJ1-2 | NA | TRBV28
TGTGCCAGCAGGCCAGGGACTAGCGAACGAGAGACCCAGTACTTC | CASRPGTSERETQYF | NA | TRBJ2-5 | TRBD2 | TRBV28
TGTGCCAGCAGTTTAAGGCGGGAGTACACCCACTATGGCTACACCTTC | CASSLRREYTHYGYTF | many | TRBJ1-2 | NA | TRBV27
TGTGCCAGCAGCTTAAAGGGAATGGGGGCCCGGAACACTGAAGCTTTCTTT | CASSLKGMGARNTEAFF | many | TRBJ1-1 | NA | TRBV11-2
TGTGCCAGCAGCCGAACCACGGCCGCAGCGGAAGAGACCCAGTACTTC | CASSRTTAAAEETQYF | many | TRBJ2-5 | NA | TRBV11-2
TGTGCCAGCAGCGCCTACGACTACAATGAGCAGTTCTTC | CASSAYDYNEQFF | many | TRBJ2-1 | NA | TRBV11-2